This T cell receptor (beta chain) emerged from a study of regulatory T cells in long-lasting Graves disease. General study findings and limits: The study examined only peripheral blood, not thyroid tissue.

This clonotype was found many times. As yet, its antigen is unknown. In building TCR beta libraries, iRepertoire HTBI primers were used together with Arm-PCR of CDR3 regions. In the study's own analysis: In the combined samples, 62 TRBV and 14 to 15 TRBJ segments were identified. TCRdb re-called the multiplex PCR reads with MiXCR, one entry per CDR3 protein. V and J calls and clone size were set by TCRdb, not the authors. The sample contains about 530,000 distinct CDR3 sequences, about 16% of which appear only once. Time point meaning: newly diagnosed GD, antithyroid drugs for less than 3 months. Preparation of the TCR library used RNA extracted from PBMCs. This sample was also put to use in a study of T cells in Graves' hyperthyroidism and ophthalmopathy.

This clonotype was sampled from a woman aged 40-65 years with Graves disease. Sample: peripheral blood mononuclear cells (PBMCs), taken at new diagnosis, from a patient treated with antithyroid drugs.

The DNA for the CDR3 is TGTGCCAGCAGTTACGGAGTTCAGAATGCTGGAGAGACCCAGTACTTC. Residues: CASSYGVQNAGETQYF. The rearrangement uses TRBV6-5 and TRBJ2-5; D not resolved. V was pared by 2 bases and J by 4 bases, with 17 bases between. Germline V gene sequence: CDR1 MNHEY, CDR2 SVGAGI. The CDR3 runs 16 residues.